Reported below is one T cell receptor beta chain. Its cognate antigen is unknown. Germline CDR1 reads KGHSY; CDR2 reads FQNENV. The CDR3 is made up of 15 amino acids. Trimming left V 2 bases short and J 4 bases short, with 14 bases between. This sample was taken from a study of T cell responses to AZD1222 COVID-19 vaccine. Study-level findings and limits: Repertoire samples came only from after the peak T cell response. Reports say nearly half of spike-specific TCRs go after unmutated variant regions. White British donors predominated, females outnumbered males, and clonal diversity was possibly underestimated.

Measured with immunoSEQ multiplex PCR; TCRdb has only the in-frame clones, and not every one. There are 100,000 to 150,000 clones in the sample; 70% to 90% occur only once, and under 2% lies in the top ten. The J gene is TRBJ1-2, the V gene TRBV16; D call uncertain. Sequences were derived from peripheral blood, sampled on day 0 of AZD1222 vaccination. This sequence was found in an adult in good health. The CDR3 sequence is CASSQNQGWFYGYTF. CDR3 DNA: TGTGCCAGCAGCCAAAATCAAGGTTGGTTCTATGGCTACACCTTC. Together with reference TRBV16 and TRBJ1-2, the CDR3 gives the full variable domain: GEEVAQTPKHLVRGEGQKAKLYCAPIKGHSYVFWYQQVLKNEFKFLISFQNENVFDETGMPKERFSAKCLPNSPCSLEIQATKLEDSAVYFCASSQNQGWFYGYTFGSGTRLTVV.